Shown below are 5 T cell receptor beta chains from a single sample sequenced in a study of shared clonotypes between healthy human individuals. Clones were read by immunoSEQ multiplex PCR, and TCRdb kept only the in-frame ones, dropping some. The sample consists of over 850,000 clones, more than 75% of them appearing once. Source material: memory CD4+ T cells from PBMCs. Noted subset: CD45RA-negative fraction. The receptor source for this set is a man aged 18-30 years in good health. Some clones in this sample may be carry-over from other donors' samples.

The rearrangement uses TRBV30 and TRBJ2-4; TRBD2 matches at 13 bases. There are 14 residues in the CDR3. Germline V gives CDR1 GTSNPN, CDR2 SVGIG (reference sequence). V was clipped by 6 bases and J by 9 bases; unmatched bases: 8. The chain's CDR3 is CACLTSGRGSIQYF. The CDR3 DNA is TGTGCCTGCCTAACTAGCGGGAGGGGTAGCATTCAGTACTTC.

The J gene is TRBJ1-3, the V gene TRBV9; unclear D gene. V was trimmed by 0 bases and J by 1 base, leaving 5 bases between them. Germline V gene sequence: CDR1 SGDLS, CDR2 YYNGEE. The CDR3 totals 14 residues. CDR3 DNA: TGTGCCAGCAGCGTAGGGGAATCTGGAAACACCATATATTTT. This codes for CASSVGESGNTIYF.

This chain uses TRBV9 with TRBJ2-1; D could derive from TRBD1 or TRBD2 (5 bases each). This CDR3 has 15 amino acids. In germline, CDR1 is SGDLS, CDR2 YYNGEE. The ends were cut back, 3 bases at V and 1 base at J, with 11 bases in the middle. This CDR3 reads CASSGGSFSYNEQFF. CDR3 nucleotide sequence: TGTGCCAGCAGCGGGGGGAGCTTTTCCTACAATGAGCAGTTCTTC.

In this sample, this clone turned up a few times. V gene TRBV4-1 combines with J gene TRBJ2-3; 7 bases are a match to TRBD2. The V segment lost 2 bases and the J segment 2 bases; nucleotides outside the gene matches: 4. The CDR3 is 15 amino acids. Germline assignment: CDR1 MGHRA and CDR2 YSYEKL. CDR3 sequence (DNA): TGCGCCAGCAGCCAAATAGCGGGTGACACAGATACGCAGTATTTT. Its protein is CASSQIAGDTDTQYF.

This chain uses TRBV7-6 with TRBJ1-1, with a tentative D call TRBD1 (5 bases). Germline CDR1 and CDR2: SGHVS and FNYEAQ. This CDR3 region has 14 residues. Trimming shortened V by 6 bases and J by 3 bases, and 14 bases separated the two germline ends. This chain's CDR3 is CASRVGLGDTEAFF. The CDR3 region has the DNA TGTGCCAGCAGAGTGGGCCTAGGGGACACTGAAGCTTTCTTT.